This record concerns one T cell receptor beta chain sequence. The antigen is undetermined. The data belong to a study of cytomegalovirus exposure and HLA in healthy donors. Repertoires were generated with immunoSEQ multiplex PCR, while TCRdb's copy carries only in-frame clones and drops some. The repertoire includes about 160,000 clones, around nine tenths of them detected once, and 2% to 2.5% sits in the top ten. Notes on the study in general: Associated with cytomegalovirus, according to the listing, were 150 to 200 TCR beta chains. The finding came from a later analysis; first-cohort TCR clusters tended to co-occur in the approximately 120 validation repertoires. Despite most TCR sequences being rare, some public TCRs occurred in many donors. Under in vitro conditions, three CMV-associated chains were confirmed as specific for CMV antigens.

This CDR3 spans 16 amino acids. Germline V gene lookup returns CDR1 LGHNA and CDR2 YSLEER. Trimming took off 0 bases at V and 0 bases at J, with 6 bases between the two ends. The rearrangement links TRBV4-3 to TRBJ2-6, with D possibly matching TRBD2 (5 bases). The TCR was taken from a woman in her late teens or twenties in good health and CMV-seronegative. Sequenced sample: PBMCs. In nucleotides, the CDR3 is TGCGCCAGCAGCCAAGACGGGGACTCTGGGGCCAACGTCCTGACTTTC. Translated: CASSQDGDSGANVLTF.